This T cell receptor (beta chain) was captured by sequencing in a study of PD-L1 blockade in urothelial cancer. The protocol was immunoSEQ multiplex PCR, while the TCRdb copy is restricted to in-frame clones and leaves out a portion. This table has about 100,000 clones, about 90% appearing once. The specimen comprised PBMCs, sampled around atezolizumab (anti-PD-L1) treatment. This TCR derives from a woman of 80 years or more with urothelial cancer.

DNA of the CDR3: TGTGCCAGCAGTTCCCTAGGGACAGGGAAGTATGGCTACACCTTC. As protein: CASSSLGTGKYGYTF. The chain has TRBV27 and TRBJ1-2; TRBD1 aligns across 9 bases. Germline lookup yields CDR1 MNHEY and CDR2 SMNVEV (reference sequence). CDR3 length: 15 residues. V was clipped by 4 bases and J by 5 bases; unmatched bases: 8.